Here is one T cell receptor beta chain with its context. This sample was taken from a study of blood T cell repertoires in COVID-19. Study-wide background: Samples taken during acute and convalescent COVID-19 were collected in the United States, Italy and Spain. PBMCs, B-cell-depleted T cells, or T cells were the source of the cDNA or gDNA that made up the material.

The CDR3 consists of 13 residues. With 6 bases removed from V and 0 bases from J, the gap between germline ends came to 8 bases. Germline V gives CDR1 SGHTA, CDR2 FQGNSA. Original analysis: Scientists estimated how many nucleated cells there were by amplifying reference gene primers. TCRdb's copy holds only in-frame clones and misses some; the assay was immunoSEQ multiplex PCR. The DNA was the basis for D and trimming; V, J and clone size are from that table. The table lists approximately 350,000 clones, roughly nine tenths of them singletons. Donors were grouped by their self-reported clinical history.

The sequence was collected from a man between 18 and 29 years old who had recovered from COVID-19. Sequences were obtained from PBMCs or T cells enriched from blood (not recorded which). The J gene is TRBJ1-1, the V gene TRBV7-2; possible D gene TRBD1, 5 bases. The CDR3 DNA is TGTGCCAGCAGGCTAGGGGTGAACACTGAAGCTTTCTTT. This encodes CASRLGVNTEAFF.